The next 7 T cell receptor beta chains were all read from a single sample in a study of T cell changes during pregnancy in multiple sclerosis (dated by TCRdb to between 2018 and 2021). The library was prepared using the immunoSEQ multiplex PCR assay. The table was pulled from immuneACCESS by TCRdb, which kept in-frame rearrangements only. Such tables lose some clones; where checked, under half of the loss comes from unresolved V genes, and the rest has no known cause. The sample records 45,000 or so clones, approximately 92% of which are singletons. Around 10% of the sample is held by the ten biggest clonotypes. Sequencing was performed on CD8+ T cells from peripheral blood mononuclear cells, taken after pregnancy. Receptor source: a female donor with multiple sclerosis, enrolled in a pregnancy study.

This clone was observed a few times. V is TRBV5-4 and J is TRBJ1-5; no reliable D call. Trimming stripped 2 bases from V and 2 bases from J, with 2 bases between. The CDR3 sequence is 12 residues long. Germline-derived CDR1 and CDR2 are SGHNT and YYREEE (reference sequence). The CDR3 is CASSFGNQPQHF. In DNA form, the CDR3 reads TGTGCCAGCAGCTTCGGCAATCAGCCCCAGCATTTT.

V is TRBV28 and J is TRBJ2-1; 10 bases are a match to TRBD2. Germline V gives CDR1 MDHEN, CDR2 SYDVKM. The V segment lost 0 bases and the J segment 0 bases; nucleotides outside the gene matches: 8. The CDR3 is made up of 19 amino acids. CDR3 in DNA: TGTGCCAGCAGTTTATGGTCTTGGACTAGCGGAAACTCCTACAATGAGCAGTTCTTC. It yields the protein CASSLWSWTSGNSYNEQFF.

The V gene is TRBV5-4, the J gene TRBJ2-3; TRBD2 aligns across 14 bases. Germline values: CDR1 SGHNT, CDR2 YYREEE (reference sequence). V was pared by 5 bases and J by 1 base, with 9 bases of the junction left unmatched. The CDR3 has 18 residues. The chain's CDR3 is CASRRLAGGDFGTDTQYF. CDR3 coding DNA: TGTGCCAGCAGGAGACTAGCGGGGGGGGACTTCGGCACAGATACGCAGTATTTT. The variable domain in full, with the rest retrieved from reference TRBV5-4 and TRBJ2-3, is ETGVTQSPTHLIKTRGQQVTLRCSSQSGHNTVSWYQQALGQGPQFIFQYYREEENGRGNFPPRFSGLQFPNYSSELNVNALELDDSALYLCASRRLAGGDFGTDTQYFGPGTRLTVL.

The chain combines TRBV7-8 with TRBJ1-6; 7 nucleotides line up with TRBD1. Looked up from germline, CDR1 is SGHVS and CDR2 is FQNEAQ. This CDR3 is built from 14 residues. J was trimmed by 9 bases and V by 0 bases; bases with no gene match: 2. CDR3 amino acids: CASSLAGGSSPLHF. DNA of the CDR3: TGTGCCAGCAGCTTAGCAGGGGGCAGTTCACCCCTCCACTTT.

The chain recombines TRBV5-4 with TRBJ1-1; possibly TRBD1 for D (5 bases). CDR1 is SGHNT and CDR2 is YYREEE in the germline V gene (reference sequence). Between the trimmed V and J ends, which lost 7 bases and 5 bases, there was a span of 18 bases. This CDR3 contains 14 residues. The CDR3 spells CASGPGLMGTEAFF. The CDR3 nucleotides are TGTGCCAGCGGTCCAGGGCTTATGGGAACTGAAGCTTTCTTT.

This clone showed up just once. This chain links TRBV4-3 with TRBJ2-7; TRBD1 matches at 7 bases. J was trimmed by 1 base and V by 1 base; bases with no gene match: 4. The CDR3 length is 15 residues. Germline V gene data show CDR1 as LGHNA and CDR2 as YSLEER. The CDR3, as DNA: TGCGCCAGCAGCCAAGTAACACAGGGGTCCTACGAGCAGTACTTC. It encodes CASSQVTQGSYEQYF.

V and J are TRBV27 and TRBJ2-7, with D tentatively TRBD2 (5 bases). The ends were cut back, 6 bases at V and 6 bases at J, with 18 bases in the middle. The length of the CDR3 is 14 residues. The germline gives CDR1 MNHEY, CDR2 SMNVEV (reference sequence). CDR3 sequence (DNA): TGTGCCAGCAGCTTAAGCGGTTTATGGTCCGAGCAGTACTTC. Its protein is CASSLSGLWSEQYF.